The TCR beta chain described here comes from a study of T cells in Graves' hyperthyroidism and ophthalmopathy. Background on the study: Peripheral blood samples were taken at initial diagnosis, prior to any treatment.

Template material for amplifying TCR beta CDR3 regions consisted of RNA transcripts. HTBI primers were the set used in a first-round RT-PCR of the TCR CDR3. TCRdb called the multiplex PCR reads again in MiXCR, with one record for every CDR3 protein. The sample yields a few hundred thousand distinct CDR3 sequences, less than 20% seen once. This clonotype has at least ten counts. What it binds is unknown. With duration under 3 months, ophthalmopathy was active: Clinical Activity Score at least 3, NOSPECS at least 4. Study-wide results and caveats: In blood, most of the thyroid clonotypes expanded above 0.001 were also present. Stable hyperthyroidism was separated from ophthalmopathy by a model based on 13 V-J features.

Sequences were obtained from blood. The TCR comes from a man between 45 and 60 years old with Graves' ophthalmopathy.

The chain's CDR3 is CASSLAAGSTDTQYF. The CDR3 DNA follows: TGTGCCAGCAGCTTAGCAGCAGGAAGCACAGATACGCAGTATTTT. The rearrangement joins TRBV7-8 to TRBJ2-3; D not resolved. V lost 0 bases, J lost 0 bases, and 7 bases lay in between. Germline V gene data show CDR1 as SGHVS and CDR2 as FQNEAQ. There are 15 residues in the CDR3.